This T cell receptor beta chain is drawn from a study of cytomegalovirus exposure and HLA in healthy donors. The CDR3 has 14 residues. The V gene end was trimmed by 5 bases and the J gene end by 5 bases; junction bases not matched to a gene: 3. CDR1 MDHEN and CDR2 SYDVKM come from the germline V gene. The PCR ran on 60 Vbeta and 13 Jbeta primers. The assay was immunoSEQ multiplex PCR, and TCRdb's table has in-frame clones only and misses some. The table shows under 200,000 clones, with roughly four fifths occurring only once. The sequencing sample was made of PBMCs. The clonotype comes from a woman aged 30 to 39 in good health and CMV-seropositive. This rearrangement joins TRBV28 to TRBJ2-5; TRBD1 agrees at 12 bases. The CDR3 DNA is TGTGCCAGCAGTGGGACAGGGGGCGGCGAGACCCAGTACTTC. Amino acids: CASSGTGGGETQYF.